This T cell receptor beta chain was observed in a study of OX40 agonist ivuxolimab in advanced cancers. As for the study in general: Ivuxolimab was delivered to patients intravenously every 2 weeks at doses spanning 0.01 to 10 mg/kg. Study findings and constraints: The average count of expanded clones was higher among CD8+ T cells than among CD4+. Within 6 weeks, CD4+ and CD8+ blood T cells expanded clonally at 0.1 to 3.0 mg/kg.

It was autoimmune disease history or systemic immunosuppression that excluded patients. Regarding this clone: Its antigen is not identified.

Germline V gives CDR1 SGHRS, CDR2 YFSETQ. The V and J ends lost 4 bases and 2 bases, in that order; junction bases with no gene match: 5. This CDR3 has 14 residues. The table came from immunoSEQ multiplex PCR; TCRdb's copy has only in-frame clones and leaves some out. The table lists some 40,000 clones, around 80% of them singletons, with approximately 13% in the top ten. This TCR derives from an adult with an advanced solid tumor such as melanoma, head and neck, liver or kidney cancer. The sample here was CD4+ or CD8+ T cells sorted from blood, taken in a trial of the OX40 agonist ivuxolimab. The chain is built from TRBV5-1 and TRBJ2-7; 8 nucleotides agree with TRBD2. CDR3 in DNA: TGCGCCAGCAGCCCCGGACTAGCTACCTACGAGCAGTACTTC. Translation: CASSPGLATYEQYF.